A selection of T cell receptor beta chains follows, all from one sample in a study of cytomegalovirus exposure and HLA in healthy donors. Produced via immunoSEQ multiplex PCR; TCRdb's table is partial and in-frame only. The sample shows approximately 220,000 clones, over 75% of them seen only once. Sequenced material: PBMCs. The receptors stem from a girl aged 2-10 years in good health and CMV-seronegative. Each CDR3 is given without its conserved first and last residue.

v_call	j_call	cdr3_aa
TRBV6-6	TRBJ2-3	ASSRSTGGYSDTQY
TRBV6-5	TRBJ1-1	ASSSEGVNTEAF
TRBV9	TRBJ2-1	ASSGQAYNEQF
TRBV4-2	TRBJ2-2	ASSQGQAGGDRELF
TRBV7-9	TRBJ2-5	ASSLVRALAVVFETQY
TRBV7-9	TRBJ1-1	ASSSGSYTEAF
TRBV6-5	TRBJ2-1	ASSYSTGRNEQF
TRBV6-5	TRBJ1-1	ASSESRVTEAF
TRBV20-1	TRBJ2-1	SARVGTGGF
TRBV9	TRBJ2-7	ASSVGGGLSEQY
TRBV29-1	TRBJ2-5	SVELRGETQY
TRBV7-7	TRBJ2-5	ASSLLASESQY
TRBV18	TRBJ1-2	ASSPAQTGIQGRNGYT
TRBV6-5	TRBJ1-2	ASSPIRNYGYT
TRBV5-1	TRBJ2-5	ASSLVAGIETQY
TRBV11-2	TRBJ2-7	ASRPTTGSYEQY
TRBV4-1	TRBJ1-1	ASSQVSGTEAF
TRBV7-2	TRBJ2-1	ASSLEAQGFEQF
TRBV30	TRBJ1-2	ARPPRQGPETPIANYGYT
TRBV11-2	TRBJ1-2	ASSAHTGLHNYGYT
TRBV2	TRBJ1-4	ASSAVGHLTNEKLF
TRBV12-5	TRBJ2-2	ASGKPTSGTSGELF
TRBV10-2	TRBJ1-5	ASSRGSQPQH
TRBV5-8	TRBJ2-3	ASSLGLAGGPSTDTQY
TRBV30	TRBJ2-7	ASDSKRGSYEQY
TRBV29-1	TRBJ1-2	SVEKGGEGYT
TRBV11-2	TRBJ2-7	ASSLAPGTYEQY